Listed below are T cell receptor beta chains from one sample, sequenced in a study of CD8 T cells in ankylosing spondylitis. TCRdb independently ran MiXCR on the 5' RACE reads; one entry per CDR3 protein. The repertoire consists of 100,000 to 150,000 distinct CDR3 sequences, with 7% to 10% occurring once and the leading ten covering approximately 3.4%. The sample comprised blood, either unsorted or a sorted T cell fraction (not recorded which). These receptors were taken from a male donor with ankylosing spondylitis or in good health (not recorded which). Each CDR3 is given with its conserved first and last residue. The D gene is left open where the match is weak. A row's size may be missing; if present it is once, few, many or a size class.

d_call	clone_size	cdr3_length	v_call	j_call	cdr3_nt	cdr3_aa
.	many	13	TRBV5-1	TRBJ2-7	TGCGCCAGCAGCTTGTGGACAGACTACGAGCAGTACTTC	CASSLWTDYEQYF
TRBD2	many	15	TRBV7-2	TRBJ2-1	TGTGCCAGCACAGGACTAGCGGGAGAGAACAATGAGCAGTTCTTC	CASTGLAGENNEQFF
.	many	14	TRBV20-1	TRBJ1-1	TGCAGTGCTAGAGATCTGTTGAGGGGCACTGAAGCTTTCTTT	CSARDLLRGTEAFF
TRBD1	few	15	TRBV12-3/TRBV12-4	TRBJ1-1	TGTGCCAGCAGAAAGGACAGGGGAATTTACACTGAAGCTTTCTTT	CASRKDRGIYTEAFF
TRBD2	many	16	TRBV6-2/TRBV6-3	TRBJ2-7	TGTGCCAGCAGTTACTCGAAGACTAGCGGGAGCTACGAGCAGTACTTC	CASSYSKTSGSYEQYF
.	.	17	TRBV7-9	TRBJ2-5	TGTGCCAGCTTTTCGATTTCGGACAGAACCGGAGCAGAGACCCAGTACTTC	CASFSISDRTGAETQYF
TRBD2	.	14	TRBV20-1	TRBJ2-3	TGCAGTGCTGTAACTAGCGATTGGACAGATACGCAGTATTTT	CSAVTSDWTDTQYF
TRBD1	.	15	TRBV20-1	TRBJ2-5	TGCAGTGCTAGACCACCCGGACAGGGACAAGAGACCCAGTACTTC	CSARPPGQGQETQYF
TRBD2	.	15	TRBV12-3/TRBV12-4	TRBJ2-1	TGTGCCAGCAGCCCCGGGACTAGCGTCTACAATGAGCAGTTCTTC	CASSPGTSVYNEQFF
.	many	15	TRBV5-5	TRBJ1-5	TGTGCCAGCAGCTTGTGGGACGTTAGCAATCAGCCCCAGCATTTT	CASSLWDVSNQPQHF
.	.	17	TRBV4-2	TRBJ1-3	TGTGCCAGCAGCCAGGGACCGGAGGGAAGTCCGGGAAACACCATATATTTT	CASSQGPEGSPGNTIYF
.	few	14	TRBV21-1	TRBJ2-3	TGTGCCAGCAATGGGACAGGGGAAACAGATACGCAGTATTTT	CASNGTGETDTQYF
.	few	15	TRBV7-2	TRBJ2-1	TGTGCCAGCAGCTTAGATTGGTTTTCCTACAATGAGCAGTTCTTC	CASSLDWFSYNEQFF
.	few	13	TRBV12-3/TRBV12-4	TRBJ2-1	TGTGCCAGCAGTCCCCCCCTCCGGGATGAGCAGTTCTTC	CASSPPLRDEQFF